This TCR beta chain originates from a study of blood T cell repertoires in COVID-19. For the study at large: Acute and convalescent COVID-19 specimens originated in the United States, Italy and Spain. In each case, the material was cDNA or gDNA derived from T cells, B-cell-depleted T cells, or PBMCs.

Germline-derived CDR1 and CDR2 are SGHRS and YFSETQ. Between the trimmed V and J ends, which lost 4 bases and 3 bases, there was a span of 20 bases. The CDR3 has 16 residues. TCRdb's copy holds only in-frame clones and misses some; the assay was immunoSEQ multiplex PCR. The sample shows 300,000 to 500,000 clones, 88% of them seen only once. In terms of age and location, participants ranged from about 18 to 90 years and lived in under 30 US areas. Participants had their cohort set by participant-reported clinical history. Sequencing used PBMCs or T cells enriched from blood (not recorded which). V and J are TRBV5-1 and TRBJ2-7, with TRBD1 as a possible D gene (5 bases). The TCR sequence derives from a woman under 40 with acute COVID-19. The CDR3 coding sequence is TGCGCCAGCAGCCTACGTACAGAAGGGGAAGACTACGAGCAGTACTTC. This translates into CASSLRTEGEDYEQYF.